This T cell receptor (beta chain) was identified in a study of T cells in localized non-small cell lung cancer. The table came from immunoSEQ multiplex PCR; TCRdb's copy has only in-frame clones and leaves some out. The sample has more than 30,000 clones; roughly 88% are singletons. The CDR3 spans 14 residues. Germline CDR1 is SEHNR and CDR2 is FQNEAQ (reference sequence). V gave up 5 bases and J gave up 1 base; unmatched junction bases: 2. Findings and limits, study-wide: For the top 100 tumor clones, a median about 60 also appeared in adjacent lung. Tumor samples were not multi-region, leaving intratumor heterogeneity unexcluded. The study found T cell clonality highest in uninvolved adjacent lung, above tumor. Increased T cell density in blood showed an association with longer overall survival.

As concerns this clone: Its antigen is still unknown.

This chain connects TRBV7-9 to TRBJ2-5; 9 bases are shared with TRBD2. The clonotype originates from a woman aged 35-70 years with stage III lung adenocarcinoma. The material was peripheral blood mononuclear cells, obtained before any cancer treatment. In nucleotides, the CDR3 is TGTGCCAGCAGCACGGGACTAGCCCAAGAGACCCAGTACTTC. Translation: CASSTGLAQETQYF. The variable domain in full, with the rest retrieved from reference TRBV7-9 and TRBJ2-5, is DTGVSQNPRHKITKRGQNVTFRCDPISEHNRLYWYRQTLGQGPEFLTYFQNEAQLEKSRLLSDRFSAERPKGSFSTLEIQRTEQGDSAMYLCASSTGLAQETQYFGPGTRLLVL.